The 18 T cell receptor beta chains in this list originate from one sample, sequenced in a study of OX40 agonist ivuxolimab in advanced cancers. The assay was immunoSEQ multiplex PCR, and TCRdb's table has in-frame clones only and misses some. This table has roughly 45,000 clones, approximately 85% appearing once. The material was CD4+ or CD8+ T cells sorted from blood, obtained in a trial of the OX40 agonist ivuxolimab. The receptors come from an adult with an advanced solid tumor such as melanoma, head and neck, liver or kidney cancer.

The genes are TRBV5-1 and TRBJ2-2; D gene unclear. Germline V gives CDR1 SGHRS, CDR2 YFSETQ. The CDR3 loop spans 17 amino acids. V was shortened by 0 bases and J by 0 bases, with 12 bases between the two germline ends. The CDR3 DNA reads TGCGCCAGCAGCTTGGGGATCGGCACCTCGAACACCGGGGAGCTGTTTTTT. This gives the protein CASSLGIGTSNTGELFF.

The V gene is TRBV5-4, the J gene TRBJ2-5; the match to TRBD2 covers 13 bases. The CDR3 length is 15 residues. V dropped 4 bases and J dropped 2; count of bases not matched to a gene: 2. The germline V gene encodes CDR1 SGHNT and CDR2 YYREEE (reference sequence). The CDR3 nucleotides are TGTGCCAGCAGCAAGGGACTAGCGGGGCAAGAGACCCAGTACTTC. Translating gives CASSKGLAGQETQYF.

This chain connects TRBV7-2 to TRBJ1-2, with D perhaps matching TRBD1 (6 bases). CDR1 is SGHTA, CDR2 FQGNSA, per germline. The CDR3 runs 18 residues. V lost 0 bases, J lost 3 bases, and 20 bases lay in between. The CDR3 DNA reads as TGTGCCAGCAGCTTAGCTCGGGGGGCGCGTACAGGGTACTATGGCTACACCTTC. This sequence encodes CASSLARGARTGYYGYTF. Variable domain in full (rest from reference TRBV7-2 and TRBJ1-2): GAGVSQSPSNKVTEKGKDVELRCDPISGHTALYWYRQSLGQGLEFLIYFQGNSAPDKSGLPSDRFSAERTGGSVSTLTIQRTQQEDSAVYLCASSLARGARTGYYGYTFGSGTRLTVV.

The rearrangement joins TRBV5-6 to TRBJ1-2; possible D gene TRBD1, 5 bases. There are 11 residues in the CDR3. Trimming left V 3 bases short and J 8 bases short, with 8 bases between. CDR1 SGHDT and CDR2 YYEEEE come from the germline V gene. CDR3 protein: CASSSDNGYTF. The CDR3 DNA reads TGTGCCAGCAGCTCGGACAACGGCTACACCTTC.

The chain links TRBV10-3 to TRBJ2-3, with unresolved D. CDR1 ENHRY and CDR2 SYGVKD come from the germline V gene. V lost 5 bases and J lost 2, with 11 bases in between. This CDR3 has 14 residues. In nucleotides, the CDR3 is TGTGCCATCAGTAAGGACGTATACACAGATACGCAGTATTTT. This translates into CAISKDVYTDTQYF.

This chain links TRBV14 with TRBJ1-3; 7 nucleotides match TRBD1. Germline CDR1 is SGHDN and CDR2 is FVKESK. V dropped 8 bases and J dropped 2; count of bases not matched to a gene: 6. The CDR3 spans 14 residues. CDR3 amino acids: CASSRGSAGNTIYF. CDR3 nucleotides: TGTGCCAGCTCCAGGGGGTCGGCTGGAAACACCATATATTTT. Variable domain in full (rest from reference TRBV14 and TRBJ1-3): EAGVTQFPSHSVIEKGQTVTLRCDPISGHDNLYWYRRVMGKEIKFLLHFVKESKQDESGMPNNRFLAERTGGTYSTLKVQPAELEDSGVYFCASSRGSAGNTIYFGEGSWLTVV.

This rearrangement joins TRBV11-2 to TRBJ2-7; possible D gene TRBD2, 5 bases. Looked up from germline, CDR1 is SGHAT and CDR2 is FQNNGV. This CDR3 contains 12 residues. Trimming left V 4 bases short and J 2 bases short, with 6 bases between. The CDR3 DNA reads TGTGCCAGCAGCTCCGGGGCCTACGAGCAGTACTTC. It specifies CASSSGAYEQYF.

The chain links TRBV9 to TRBJ2-3; D gene unclear. V was pared by 0 bases and J by 5 bases, with 1 base between. Germline V gene sequence: CDR1 SGDLS, CDR2 YYNGEE. The CDR3 has 11 amino acids. CDR3 in amino acids: CASSVGDTQYF. The CDR3 DNA follows: TGTGCCAGCAGCGTAGGAGATACGCAGTATTTT.

This chain links TRBV18 with TRBJ2-2; D is perhaps TRBD1 or TRBD2 (6 bases each). The V end was cut by 1 base, the J end by 4 bases, with 13 bases between. The CDR3 is 16 residues long. In germline, CDR1 is KGHSH, CDR2 LQKENI. The CDR3 protein is CASSPRGATFTGELFF. The CDR3 DNA reads as TGTGCCAGCTCACCACGGGGGGCGACGTTCACCGGGGAGCTGTTTTTT.

This chain joins TRBV30 and TRBJ2-2, with D perhaps matching TRBD2 (5 bases). There are 13 residues in the CDR3. Germline V lookup: CDR1 GTSNPN, CDR2 SVGIG (reference sequence). The V end lost 8 bases, the J end lost 4 bases, and 14 bases lay between the germline ends. The CDR3 nucleotides are TGTGCCCAGGCGGGTAGAGGCACCGGGGAGCTGTTTTTT. It is translated as CAQAGRGTGELFF. Full variable domain (outside the CDR3, taken from reference TRBV30 and TRBJ2-2): SQTIHQWPATLVQPVGSPLSLECTVEGTSNPNLYWYRQAAGRGLQLLFYSVGIGQISSEVPQNLSASRPQDRQFILSSKKLLLSDSGFYLCAQAGRGTGELFFGEGSRLTVL.

The gene calls are TRBV29-1 and TRBJ1-1; the D gene is possibly TRBD1 (5 bases). The V end was cut by 7 bases, the J end by 4 bases, with 16 bases between. The CDR3 is made up of 13 amino acids. Germline V gene lookup returns CDR1 SQVTM and CDR2 ANQGSEA. The CDR3, as DNA: TGCAGCGGGACCCGGGACCCCCGCACTGAAGCTTTCTTT. Translated, it gives CSGTRDPRTEAFF.

The sample holds a few counts of this clone. The chain uses TRBV10-2 and TRBJ2-7, with TRBD1 identical over 8 bases. Germline lookup yields CDR1 WSHSY and CDR2 SAAADI. This CDR3 has 13 residues. Trimming took 2 bases from V and 5 from J; bases not matched to a gene: 2. The CDR3 loop is CASSERQGNEQYF. The CDR3 DNA sequence: TGCGCCAGCAGTGAGAGACAGGGGAACGAGCAGTACTTC.

V and J are TRBV7-9 and TRBJ1-1; 8 nucleotides match TRBD1. V was pared by 7 bases and J by 5 bases, with 12 bases of the junction left unmatched. Germline CDR1 reads SEHNR; CDR2 reads FQNEAQ (reference sequence). The CDR3 loop spans 15 amino acids. The CDR3 bases are TGTGCCAGCAACACCTTCAGGGGGCGCGGAACTGAAGCTTTCTTT. This codes for CASNTFRGRGTEAFF.

V gene TRBV7-9 combines with J gene TRBJ1-2; 7 bases fit TRBD1. The V gene's germline CDR1 is SEHNR and CDR2 FQNEAQ (reference sequence). V gave up 5 bases and J gave up 8 bases; unmatched junction bases: 5. The CDR3 extends over 12 amino acids. The DNA for the CDR3 is TGTGCCAGCAGCCAAGGGGGCGGCGGCTACACCTTC. As protein: CASSQGGGGYTF.

The rearrangement links TRBV7-2 to TRBJ2-3; maybe TRBD2 (5 bases). Trimming took 4 bases from V and 0 from J, leaving 17 bases between them. CDR1 SGHTA and CDR2 FQGNSA come from the germline V gene. The CDR3 is 17 residues long. The CDR3 coding sequence is TGTGCCAGCAGCTCTGACCGAAGCGGAGCCAGCACAGATACGCAGTATTTT. Encoded protein: CASSSDRSGASTDTQYF. The full variable domain, rest sourced from reference TRBV7-2 and TRBJ2-3, is GAGVSQSPSNKVTEKGKDVELRCDPISGHTALYWYRQSLGQGLEFLIYFQGNSAPDKSGLPSDRFSAERTGGSVSTLTIQRTQQEDSAVYLCASSSDRSGASTDTQYFGPGTRLTVL.

The sample holds one count of this clone. The rearrangement uses TRBV5-1 and TRBJ2-3; the D gene is possibly TRBD1 (6 bases). V was clipped by 3 bases and J by 1 base, with 9 bases between them. Germline CDR1 SGHRS, CDR2 YFSETQ. The CDR3 consists of 14 residues. The CDR3 is CASSSRQGTDTQYF. Written as DNA, the CDR3 is TGCGCCAGCAGCTCAAGACAGGGCACAGATACGCAGTATTTT. The variable domain in full, completed from reference TRBV5-1 and TRBJ2-3, reads KAGVTQTPRYLIKTRGQQVTLSCSPISGHRSVSWYQQTPGQGLQFLFEYFSETQRNKGNFPGRFSGRQFSNSRSEMNVSTLELGDSALYLCASSSRQGTDTQYFGPGTRLTVL.

The chain uses TRBV7-2 and TRBJ2-7, with TRBD2 matching over 10 bases. V was pared by 5 bases and J by 7 bases, with 8 bases of the junction left unmatched. The CDR3 consists of 14 residues. Germline CDR1 reads SGHTA; CDR2 reads FQGNSA. The CDR3 sequence: CASSLQRGGREQYF. The CDR3 DNA sequence: TGTGCCAGCAGCCTACAGCGGGGGGGCCGGGAGCAGTACTTC.

The chain joins TRBV27 to TRBJ2-1, with TRBD2 matching over 10 bases. Losses at the gene ends were 6 bases for V and 5 bases for J; bases not matched to a gene: 10. This CDR3 has 16 residues. Germline CDR1 and CDR2: MNHEY and SMNVEV (reference sequence). The CDR3 DNA reads as TGTGCCAGCAGACGGACGGGACTAGCGAAGAACAATGAGCAGTTCTTC. Its protein product is CASRRTGLAKNNEQFF.